The 25 T cell receptor beta chains in this list originate from one sample, sequenced in a study of T-cell reconstitution after alpha-beta-depleted transplantation in children. TCRbeta library preparation incorporated unique molecular identifiers. Each CDR3 protein is one row after TCRdb ran MiXCR on the PCR reads. The sample lists hundreds of thousands of distinct CDR3 sequences, approximately 19% occurring once. The sequences come from PBMCs, mostly from graft donor cells, collected 360 days after TCRalphabeta/CD19-depleted stem cell transplant. The receptors derive from a male patient aged 2 to 9 who had a stem cell transplant for acute lymphoblastic leukemia, so the T cells may come from the graft donor.

This clonotype came up a few times. DNA of the CDR3: TGTGCCAGCAGCGACCCGGGACAGGGCTACAATGAGCAGTTCTTC. Its protein is CASSDPGQGYNEQFF. The chain employs TRBV6-2 or TRBV6-3 and TRBJ2-1, with 9 bases lining up with TRBD1. The CDR3 extends over 15 amino acids. V shed 6 bases and J 3 bases; nucleotides not matched to a gene: 6. Germline values: CDR1 MNHEY, CDR2 SVGEGT.

This clonotype showed up just a few times. This chain joins TRBV12-3 or TRBV12-4 and TRBJ1-5, with 9 bases aligning to TRBD1. V dropped 6 bases and J dropped 7; count of bases not matched to a gene: 4. This CDR3 is 13 amino acids long. CDR3 sequence (DNA): TGTGCCAGCAGGGGACAGGGTGGACAGCCCCAGCATTTT. The encoded protein is CASRGQGGQPQHF.

This rearrangement joins TRBV12-3 or TRBV12-4 to TRBJ2-1; D might be TRBD2 (6 bases). The CDR3 runs to 19 residues. The V end was cut by 4 bases, the J end by 0 bases, with 22 bases between. CDR3 protein: CASSSGTAGLGSSYNEQFF. The DNA for the CDR3 is TGTGCCAGCAGTTCAGGGACTGCCGGGCTGGGGAGCTCCTACAATGAGCAGTTCTTC.

The chain links TRBV20-1 to TRBJ1-5; D possibly corresponds to TRBD1 (5 bases). Germline V gene data show CDR1 as DFQATT and CDR2 as SNEGSKA (reference sequence). The ends were cut back, 3 bases at V and 0 bases at J, with 18 bases in the middle. This CDR3 is 17 amino acids long. For the CDR3, the DNA is TGCAGTGCTAGGAAAGGGACGGAACGGTATAGCAATCAGCCCCAGCATTTT. As protein: CSARKGTERYSNQPQHF.

This clonotype was seen only a few times. The rearrangement links TRBV4-2 to TRBJ1-4, with a weak D call TRBD1 (5 bases). Germline V gives CDR1 LGHNA, CDR2 YNFKEQ. This CDR3 spans 14 amino acids. The ends were cut back, 0 bases at V and 12 bases at J, with 14 bases in the middle. The DNA for the CDR3 is TGTGCCAGCAGCCAAGAGGGCAGGGAAGGGGAACTGTTTTTT. It translates to CASSQEGREGELFF.

This clonotype was observed a single time. This chain links TRBV7-9 with TRBJ2-1; D is possibly TRBD2 (5 bases). V dropped 5 bases and J dropped 5 bases, with 13 bases sitting between them. CDR3 length: 14 residues. Per germline, CDR1 SEHNR and CDR2 FQNEAQ (reference sequence). The CDR3 sequence: CASSPAEAHNEQFF. CDR3 nucleotides: TGTGCCAGCAGCCCTGCGGAGGCCCACAATGAGCAGTTCTTC.

The genes are TRBV11-2 and TRBJ2-1; D possibly corresponds to TRBD1 (5 bases). Per germline, CDR1 SGHAT and CDR2 FQNNGV. V was clipped by 1 base and J by 14 bases, with 12 bases between them. CDR3 size: 12 residues. The CDR3 region has the DNA TGTGCCAGCAGCTTAGGGGGCGACAGAAAGTTCTTC. Its protein product is CASSLGGDRKFF.

CDR3 DNA sequence: TGTGCCAGCAGCGAAGAGGGGTCTCTGGTCACTGAAGCTTTCTTT. It specifies CASSEEGSLVTEAFF. The chain joins TRBV9 to TRBJ1-1, with D perhaps matching TRBD1 (5 bases). The germline V gene has CDR1 SGDLS and CDR2 YYNGEE. V was pared by 3 bases and J by 4 bases, with 16 bases between. The CDR3 length is 15 residues.

This chain links TRBV29-1 with TRBJ2-3; D may match TRBD1 or TRBD2 (5 bases each). The V gene's germline CDR1 is SQVTM and CDR2 ANQGSEA. There are 15 residues in the CDR3. Deletions cut 2 bases from V and 6 bases from J, with 18 bases between. The CDR3 region is CSVEWGTRGADTQYF. CDR3 bases: TGCAGCGTTGAATGGGGGACCCGGGGCGCGGATACGCAGTATTTT.

V usage is TRBV5-1 and J usage is TRBJ2-1, with TRBD1 as a possible D gene (6 bases). From germline, CDR1 is SGHRS and CDR2 YFSETQ. This CDR3 is 18 amino acids long. The V gene lost 2 bases and the J gene lost 0 bases, with 18 bases spanning the gap. The CDR3: CASSLGLQGLLSYNEQFF. The CDR3 DNA is TGCGCCAGCAGCTTAGGTCTACAGGGCCTCCTCTCCTACAATGAGCAGTTCTTC.

The rearrangement joins TRBV6-2 or TRBV6-3 to TRBJ1-5; D uncertain. Germline lookup yields CDR1 MNHEY and CDR2 SVGEGT. V was shortened by 0 bases and J by 7 bases, with 16 bases between the two germline ends. This CDR3 contains 16 residues. The CDR3 DNA follows: TGTGCCAGCAGTTACTCGAATGCAGGCCTGGGCCAGCCCCAGCATTTT. Its protein product is CASSYSNAGLGQPQHF.

The rearrangement uses TRBV28 and TRBJ2-7, with 9 positions matching TRBD1. The CDR3 runs 16 residues. CDR1 and CDR2 (germline): MDHEN, SYDVKM. J gave up 3 bases and V 2 bases, and 8 bases lay outside the gene matches. In nucleotides, the CDR3 is TGTGCCAGCAGTTTAGAGGCCGGGACAGGGTTCTACGAGCAGTACTTC. Translation: CASSLEAGTGFYEQYF.

This chain joins TRBV12-3 or TRBV12-4 and TRBJ1-2; tentatively, D is TRBD1 (5 bases). The CDR3 sequence is 16 residues long. The V end lost 5 bases, the J end lost 2 bases, and 18 bases lay between the germline ends. CDR3 coding DNA: TGTGCCAGCAGTCCTCGAGCAGGGAATTTGAACTATGGCTACACCTTC. Its translation: CASSPRAGNLNYGYTF.

The chain has TRBV12-3 or TRBV12-4 and TRBJ2-5, with 8 positions matching TRBD1. With V trimmed by 6 bases and J by 8 bases, 8 bases remained unmatched. The CDR3 spans 13 residues. The CDR3 bases are TGTGCCAGCAGCTGGGGACAGGAGAGAACCCAGTACTTC. As protein: CASSWGQERTQYF.

This clonotype was seen repeatedly, ten times or more. The DNA for the CDR3 is TGCGCCAGCAGATCCGGACAGTCCGGATCCTACGAGCAGTACTTC. Translating gives CASRSGQSGSYEQYF. J is TRBJ2-7 and V is TRBV5-1; perhaps TRBD1 as D (6 bases). The CDR3 totals 15 residues. In germline, CDR1 is SGHRS, CDR2 YFSETQ. Trimming pared 5 bases from V and 1 base from J, leaving 16 bases between.

This clonotype was picked up many times. For the CDR3, the DNA is TGTGCCAGCAGACAGAGCTCCTACAATGAGCAGTTCTTC. Its translation: CASRQSSYNEQFF. The chain recombines TRBV11-1 with TRBJ2-1, with D unclear. Germline assignment: CDR1 SGHAT and CDR2 FQDESV (reference sequence). V lost 6 bases and J lost 0, with 6 bases in between. CDR3 length equals 13 residues.

A few counts support this clonotype. CDR3 DNA sequence: TGTGCCAGCACTATCGACAACTCTGGAAACACCATATATTTT. This encodes CASTIDNSGNTIYF. The rearrangement joins TRBV25-1 to TRBJ1-3; D is ambiguous. Germline assignment: CDR1 MGHDK and CDR2 SYGVNS. Trimming took 7 bases from V and 0 from J, leaving 10 bases between them. The CDR3 is 14 amino acids.

The rearrangement links TRBV5-1 to TRBJ1-1; D unclear. Germline lookup yields CDR1 SGHRS and CDR2 YFSETQ. The V gene lost 7 bases and the J gene lost 8 bases, with 18 bases spanning the gap. This CDR3 has 13 residues. The CDR3 reads CASGIPSWPEAFF. The CDR3 DNA follows: TGCGCCAGCGGGATCCCTAGTTGGCCGGAAGCTTTCTTT.

In this sample, this clonotype turned up many times. V and J are TRBV27 and TRBJ2-7; D is perhaps TRBD1 (7 bases). There are 13 residues in the CDR3. The V gene's germline CDR1 is MNHEY and CDR2 SMNVEV (reference sequence). Trimming cost V 6 bases and J 4 bases, with 13 bases left between them. The CDR3 DNA follows: TGTGCCAGCAGCTCAGGGGGAGGTTACGAGCAGTACTTC. Its protein product is CASSSGGGYEQYF.

The chain carries TRBV5-1 and TRBJ2-7, with 12 nucleotides matching TRBD1. V was pared by 4 bases and J by 3 bases, with 11 bases of the junction left unmatched. Looked up from germline, CDR1 is SGHRS and CDR2 is YFSETQ. The CDR3 extends over 17 amino acids. The chain's CDR3 is CASSGDRGPLRDYEQYF. Written as DNA, the CDR3 is TGCGCCAGCAGCGGGGACAGGGGGCCCCTACGGGACTACGAGCAGTACTTC. Looking up the rest from reference TRBV5-1 and TRBJ2-7 gives the full variable domain: KAGVTQTPRYLIKTRGQQVTLSCSPISGHRSVSWYQQTPGQGLQFLFEYFSETQRNKGNFPGRFSGRQFSNSRSEMNVSTLELGDSALYLCASSGDRGPLRDYEQYFGPGTRLTVT.

V and J are TRBV12-3 or TRBV12-4 and TRBJ2-2; no definite D call. There are 14 residues in the CDR3. The ends were cut back, 6 bases at V and 4 bases at J, with 12 bases in the middle. Here the CDR3 DNA reads TGTGCCAGCAGCGGGCTCGGGTTCACCGGGGAGCTGTTTTTT. It translates to CASSGLGFTGELFF.

The sample holds a few counts of this clonotype. The chain couples TRBV7-2 to TRBJ1-1; no clear D. The ends were cut back, 1 base at V and 0 bases at J, with 12 bases in the middle. This CDR3 is built from 16 residues. Germline V gene data show CDR1 as SGHTA and CDR2 as FQGNSA. The CDR3 nucleotides read TGTGCCAGCAGCTTAGACTTCATTAAGGTGAACACTGAAGCTTTCTTT. Protein product: CASSLDFIKVNTEAFF.

This clonotype was detected only a few times. The J gene is TRBJ2-5, the V gene TRBV18, with no clear D. This CDR3 is 14 amino acids long. The germline V and J ends were trimmed by 5 bases and 0 bases, with 10 bases remaining between them. CDR1 and CDR2 (germline): KGHSH, LQKENI. For the CDR3, the DNA is TGTGCCAGCTCAATAGTCGCGGACCAAGAGACCCAGTACTTC. Residues: CASSIVADQETQYF.

This clonotype was counted between two and nine times. CDR3: CASSGANDVADTQYF. In nucleotides, the CDR3 is TGTGCCAGCAGCGGGGCGAACGACGTCGCAGATACGCAGTATTTT. The rearrangement links TRBV9 to TRBJ2-3; no definite D call. The germline V gene has CDR1 SGDLS and CDR2 YYNGEE. Trimming took off 3 bases at V and 4 bases at J, with 15 bases between the two ends. CDR3 length equals 15 residues.

This chain connects TRBV12-3 or TRBV12-4 to TRBJ1-1; 7 nucleotides align to TRBD1. This CDR3 has 13 amino acids. After removal of 7 bases from V and 4 bases from J, the junction contained 6 bases not matched to a gene. The CDR3 is CASIGQGVTEAFF. In DNA form, the CDR3 reads TGTGCCAGCATTGGCCAGGGGGTCACTGAAGCTTTCTTT.